These 14 T cell receptor beta chains came from one sample sequenced in a study of T cell clones after liver transplantation (dated by TCRdb to between 2019 and 2020). To prepare the library, the immunoSEQ multiplex PCR assay was applied. The immuneACCESS repertoire file appears here via TCRdb, limited to in-frame rearrangements. These files lack a portion of the clones; in checked studies, under half of the deficit traces to unresolved V genes, and the cause of the others is not known. This sample comprises roughly 100,000 clones, 75% to 85% of them detected only once. Approximately 0.93% of the sample is held by the ten biggest clonotypes. Per the publication, the time point label means: pre-transplant. Source: CD4+ T cells from blood, taken before liver transplant. The receptors come from a human donor who received a liver transplant.

V is TRBV10-3 and J is TRBJ2-3; D call uncertain. This CDR3 contains 12 residues. Germline V lookup: CDR1 ENHRY, CDR2 SYGVKD. The germline V and J ends were trimmed by 3 bases and 2 bases, with 3 bases remaining between them. The CDR3 sequence is CAISELTDTQYF. The CDR3 coding sequence is TGTGCCATCAGTGAACTCACAGATACGCAGTATTTT.

V gene TRBV30 combines with J gene TRBJ2-3, with 7 bases lining up with TRBD1. Germline V CDR1 and CDR2: GTSNPN, SVGIG (reference sequence). The CDR3 contains 16 residues. Trimming removed 6 bases from V and 0 bases from J; junction bases left unmatched: 12. CDR3 in DNA: TGTGCCTGCACCCCCCCCGGGACAGCTAGCACAGATACGCAGTATTTT. It encodes CACTPPGTASTDTQYF.

The chain employs TRBV30 and TRBJ1-5; 10 nucleotides line up with TRBD1. V shed 2 bases, J shed 7 bases, and the junction held 11 bases outside the gene matches. The CDR3 sequence is 16 residues long. Germline V gene data show CDR1 as GTSNPN and CDR2 as SVGIG (reference sequence). The CDR3 reads CAWSSSGGTGVQPQHF. In DNA, the CDR3 is TGTGCCTGGAGTTCCTCGGGAGGGACAGGGGTCCAGCCCCAGCATTTT.

The gene calls are TRBV7-2 and TRBJ2-1; TRBD2 matches 11 bases. The CDR3 loop spans 15 amino acids. The germline V gene encodes CDR1 SGHTA and CDR2 FQGNSA. V lost 5 bases to trimming and J lost 6 bases; unmatched junction nucleotides: 6. CDR3 sequence: CASSRTSGGINEQFF. The CDR3 nucleotides are TGTGCCAGCAGCAGAACTAGCGGGGGTATCAATGAGCAGTTCTTC.

The gene calls are TRBV2 and TRBJ1-5; the D is unclear. The CDR3 loop spans 15 amino acids. Trimming cost V 8 bases and J 5 bases, with 19 bases left between them. CDR1 SNHLY and CDR2 FYNNEI come from the germline V gene. The CDR3 nucleotides read TGTGCCAGCGGTGTCTCGATCTATGCGGATCAGCCCCAGCATTTT. It is translated as CASGVSIYADQPQHF.

This sequence joins TRBV15 and TRBJ2-2, with 8 bases identical to TRBD2. The germline V gene encodes CDR1 LNHNV and CDR2 YYDKDF (reference sequence). V lost 9 bases, J lost 0 bases, and 12 bases stayed unmatched. This CDR3 is 17 amino acids long. CDR3 amino acids: CATRGDIAGSNTGELFF. CDR3 DNA: TGTGCCACGAGGGGAGATATAGCGGGGTCGAACACCGGGGAGCTGTTTTTT.

The rearrangement links TRBV6-1 to TRBJ2-5; tentatively, D is TRBD2 (6 bases). CDR3 length equals 15 residues. The V gene lost 0 bases and the J gene lost 7 bases, with 15 bases spanning the gap. The germline CDR1 and CDR2 sequences are MNHNS and SASEGT. CDR3 sequence: CASSEAGLMSRTQYF. The CDR3 DNA is TGTGCCAGCAGTGAAGCGGGACTCATGAGTAGGACCCAGTACTTC.

This rearrangement joins TRBV10-3 to TRBJ2-3, with 10 positions matching TRBD1. With V trimmed by 6 bases and J by 3 bases, 3 bases remained unmatched. The CDR3 has 14 amino acids. CDR1 is ENHRY, CDR2 SYGVKD, per germline. CDR3 in DNA: TGTGCCATCAGAGGGGGACAGGGGACAGATACGCAGTATTTT. Encoded protein: CAIRGGQGTDTQYF.

Only a few counts were recorded for this clone. The J gene is TRBJ2-1, the V gene TRBV2; 8 bases agree with TRBD2. This CDR3 comprises 15 residues. The germline gives CDR1 SNHLY, CDR2 FYNNEI. The J segment lost 5 bases and the V segment lost 2 bases, leaving 5 bases of the junction unmatched. The CDR3 here is CASSERSGANNEQFF. The CDR3 DNA follows: TGTGCCAGCAGTGAACGTAGCGGGGCCAACAATGAGCAGTTCTTC.

CDR3 nucleotide sequence: TGTGCCAGCAGCTACGGGACAGGGGGAAATGAGCAGTTCTTC. Residues: CASSYGTGGNEQFF. V is TRBV28 and J is TRBJ2-1, with 11 bases lining up with TRBD1. The CDR3 loop spans 14 amino acids. Germline V gene lookup returns CDR1 MDHEN and CDR2 SYDVKM. The V segment lost 6 bases and the J segment 7 bases; nucleotides outside the gene matches: 5.

This chain uses TRBV28 with TRBJ1-3, with D perhaps matching TRBD1 (5 bases). V dropped 3 bases and J dropped 5 bases, with 11 bases sitting between them. Germline V gives CDR1 MDHEN, CDR2 SYDVKM. The CDR3 runs to 14 residues. The CDR3 DNA sequence: TGTGCCAGCAGTTTTTTCGGGGGGAGAAACACCATATATTTT. Its translation: CASSFFGGRNTIYF.

This chain connects TRBV20-1 to TRBJ1-1; unclear D gene. The V gene's germline CDR1 is DFQATT and CDR2 SNEGSKA (reference sequence). Trimming shortened V by 7 bases and J by 4 bases, and 10 bases separated the two germline ends. The CDR3 runs to 11 residues. In nucleotides, the CDR3 is TGCAGTGTATTCGAGGGCACTGAAGCTTTCTTT. Residues: CSVFEGTEAFF.

This clone was seen a single time. CDR3 bases: TGTGCCAGCAGCTTAAGACTAGCGGGAGGGCCTTACGAGCAGTACTTC. Translated: CASSLRLAGGPYEQYF. The chain joins TRBV7-2 to TRBJ2-7; 14 positions agree with TRBD2. After removal of 2 bases from V and 4 bases from J, the junction contained 4 bases not matched to a gene. Germline V gene lookup returns CDR1 SGHTA and CDR2 FQGNSA. The CDR3 consists of 16 residues. Full variable domain (outside the CDR3, taken from reference TRBV7-2 and TRBJ2-7): GAGVSQSPSNKVTEKGKDVELRCDPISGHTALYWYRQSLGQGLEFLIYFQGNSAPDKSGLPSDRFSAERTGGSVSTLTIQRTQQEDSAVYLCASSLRLAGGPYEQYFGPGTRLTVT.

The chain has TRBV7-2 and TRBJ2-3; 8 positions agree with TRBD2. The CDR3 covers 17 residues. CDR1 and CDR2 from the germline V gene are SGHTA and FQGNSA. After removal of 1 base from V and 6 bases from J, the junction contained 12 bases not matched to a gene. The CDR3 is CASSLVGSGAPGDTQYF. The CDR3 DNA sequence: TGTGCCAGCAGCTTAGTTGGTAGCGGGGCGCCGGGGGATACGCAGTATTTT.